Listed below are T cell receptor beta chains from one sample, sequenced in a study of T cell responses to AZD1222 COVID-19 vaccine. TCRdb's table, derived via immunoSEQ multiplex PCR, lists solely in-frame clones and lacks some. The sample has roughly 160,000 clones; about 83% are singletons. The material sequenced was peripheral blood, taken 28 days after the second AZD1222 dose. Receptors originate from an adult who received the AZD1222 COVID-19 vaccine. CDR3s include the opening cysteine and the closing phenylalanine or tryptophan. D genes are given only for firm matches.

TRBJ2-2,TRBV11-2,.,CASSLFRADRTGELFF
TRBJ2-3,TRBV6-2/TRBV6-3,.,CASSLRRGTDTQYF
TRBJ1-6,TRBV5-4,.,CASGSLGGNNSPLHF
TRBJ2-4,TRBV10-2,.,CASNDPVKNIQYF
TRBJ1-3,TRBV7-9,TRBD1,CASSLDSTGAGNTIYF
TRBJ2-5,TRBV5-1,.,CASSFDPQGGGETQYF
TRBJ1-5,TRBV6-5,.,CASSSPGDRNQPQHF
TRBJ1-2,TRBV6-6,.,CASRKGGRGYTF
TRBJ1-1,TRBV6-5,.,CASSYSIIGTNTEAFF
TRBJ1-5,TRBV4-2,TRBD1,CASSQGTGYSNQPQHF
TRBJ1-4,TRBV2,.,CASTNGQLTYEKLFF
TRBJ2-7,TRBV5-1,.,CASGKASTYEQYF
TRBJ1-6,TRBV19,TRBD1,CASNDRGSSPLHF
TRBJ2-1,TRBV2,.,CASVQNNVGNEQFF
TRBJ2-3,TRBV7-8,TRBD1,CASSHGTGSPYTDTQYF
TRBJ2-5,TRBV2,TRBD1,CASKPDRVQETQYF
TRBJ1-6,TRBV7-8,.,CASSQQGGNSPLHF
TRBJ1-1,TRBV19,.,CASSTWQFLDTEAFF
TRBJ2-2,TRBV27,.,CASSLRQENTGELFF
TRBJ1-1,TRBV19,TRBD1,CASSLTTGGTEAFF
TRBJ1-1,TRBV5-6,TRBD1,CASTRAQGADTEAFF
TRBJ2-2,TRBV7-9,.,CASSNPVAATGELFF
TRBJ1-2,TRBV4-2,TRBD1,CASSQGGQGRNGYTF
TRBJ1-5,TRBV7-6,.,CASSPGLRRTNQPQHF
TRBJ2-2,TRBV6-5,TRBD2,CASSYGLAAVTGELFF
TRBJ1-5,TRBV12-5,.,CASGLGGPGSQHF
TRBJ2-7,TRBV4-1,.,CASSQDRSYEQYF
TRBJ1-2,TRBV7-2,.,CASSARPDSPGGVF
TRBJ2-7,TRBV5-1,.,CASSFLSSYEQYF
TRBJ1-2,TRBV7-9,.,CASSLDHRPDGYTF
TRBJ1-1,TRBV12-3/TRBV12-4,.,CASSLSGTEAFF
TRBJ1-6,TRBV7-6,TRBD1,CASSLRSGGWEPLHF
TRBJ2-1,TRBV14,.,CASSQDLVKFYNEQFF
TRBJ1-6,TRBV2,.,CASSDDRLINSPLHF
TRBJ1-1,TRBV5-1,.,CASSLAQGGTEAFF
TRBJ1-2,TRBV4-2,.,CASSQPVRRITQSNYGYTF
TRBJ2-7,TRBV12-1,.,CASSCGDRVEHEQYF
TRBJ1-2,TRBV5-6,.,CASSLAYTTNYGYTF
TRBJ1-3,TRBV12-5,TRBD1,CASGLDRSTSGNTIYF
TRBJ2-7,TRBV11-1,TRBD2,CASSSINLADEQYF
TRBJ2-7,TRBV20-1,TRBD2,CSAAGVVEQYF
TRBJ2-7,TRBV2,.,CASSEMGSTRNSYEQYF
TRBJ2-5,TRBV6-1,TRBD1,CASSAGTGSLGSLQETQYF
TRBJ2-5,TRBV10-3,.,CAISESLETQYF
TRBJ1-3,TRBV19,TRBD1,CASSTFTHGTGRPSAGNTIYF
TRBJ1-6,TRBV6-5,.,CASSTGTSYNSPLHF